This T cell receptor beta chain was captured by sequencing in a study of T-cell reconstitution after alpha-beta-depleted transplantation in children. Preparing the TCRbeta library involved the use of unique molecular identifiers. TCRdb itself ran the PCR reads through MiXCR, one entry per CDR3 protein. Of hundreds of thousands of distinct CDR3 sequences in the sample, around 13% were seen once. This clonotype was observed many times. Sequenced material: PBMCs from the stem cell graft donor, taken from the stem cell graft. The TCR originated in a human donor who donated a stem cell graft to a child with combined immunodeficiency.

The CDR3 sequence: CASSAGGTYEQYF. The CDR3 DNA is TGTGCCAGCAGTGCCGGGGGTACCTACGAGCAGTACTTC. The gene calls are TRBV25-1 and TRBJ2-7, with D maybe TRBD2 (6 bases). Germline-derived CDR1 and CDR2 are MGHDK and SYGVNS. Trimming removed 4 bases at V and 2 bases at J, with 9 bases between. The CDR3 is 13 residues long.